Sequencing of this T cell receptor (beta chain) was carried out in a study of T cell responses to AZD1222 COVID-19 vaccine. TCRdb's table, derived via immunoSEQ multiplex PCR, lists solely in-frame clones and lacks some. The sample yields 83,000 or so clones, approximately 90% seen once. Comment on this clone: The antigen is unknown.

Study-wide findings and caveats: Most donors were white British and more were female, and clonal diversity was possibly underestimated.

This specimen consisted of peripheral blood, obtained on day 0 of MenACWY control vaccination. The source is an adult in good health.

The CDR3 DNA reads as TGTGCCAGCAGACAAGGGGTAAGTGGCACTGAAGCTTTCTTT. Translating gives CASRQGVSGTEAFF. This rearrangement joins TRBV6-6 to TRBJ1-1, with D possibly matching TRBD1 (5 bases). From germline, CDR1 is MNHNY and CDR2 SVGAGI (reference sequence). This CDR3 is 14 amino acids long. V lost 6 bases, J lost 4 bases, and 15 bases lay in between.